These T cell receptor beta chains were read from a single sample in a study of blood T cells in healthy people across ages. MiXCR was run by TCRdb on the 5' RACE reads, yielding one entry per CDR3 protein. This table holds fewer than 650,000 distinct CDR3 sequences, roughly a quarter found once. Separately, the same data were catalogued under a study of T cells of mothers and their children.

The sample comprised blood. The receptor source for this set is a boy aged 2-15 years in good health. The conserved cysteine and the conserved F or W are not part of the CDR3 here.

v_call	j_call	cdr3_aa
TRBV7-9	NA	ASSSRKQGPQETQY
TRBV4-3	TRBJ2-2	ASSQDHGHGELF
TRBV5-1	TRBJ1-2	ASSLDRRGYGYT
TRBV6-5	TRBJ1-1	ASSYSLGGGSTEAF
TRBV7-2	TRBJ2-5	ASSPGTGLMETRY
TRBV10-3	TRBJ2-3	AISDRVGTDTQY
TRBV27	TRBJ1-2	ASRSTGTDYGYT
TRBV20-1	TRBJ1-1	SARRDRVTEAF
TRBV19	TRBJ2-5	ASSTQGMETQY
TRBV5-1	TRBJ2-5	ASSWGRGQETQY
TRBV20-1	TRBJ1-1	SASIGSEAF
TRBV15	TRBJ2-4	ATSIQSGTNIQY
TRBV4-2	TRBJ2-6	ATGSEGSGANVLT
TRBV11-2	TRBJ2-2	ASSLDYGWHTGELF
TRBV7-2	TRBJ1-1	ASSLGCNTEAF
TRBV2	TRBJ2-7	AGSPSGHSYEQY
TRBV18	TRBJ1-5	ASSAGYNQPQH
TRBV15	TRBJ2-5	ATSRERDETQY
TRBV9	TRBJ2-7	ASSVGVGGDYEQY
TRBV29-1	TRBJ1-1	SVEDRAAGRAF
TRBV6-6	TRBJ1-1	ASTLGSGQGLTEAF
TRBV29-1	TRBJ2-7	SVEGGLAGDPYEQY
TRBV3-1	NA	ASSQTSGGLETQY
TRBV15	TRBJ2-4	ATSSLTLAKNIQY
TRBV3-1	NA	ASSQGEMSSGLLGEQF
TRBV5-1	TRBJ2-5	ASSLLGTQWSQETQY
TRBV14	TRBJ2-5	ASSQDRRGPETQY
TRBV20-1	TRBJ2-4	SAAGTSGNIQY
TRBV20-1	TRBJ1-4	SALQGRDEKLF
TRBV27	TRBJ2-1	ASNNEQF
TRBV9	TRBJ2-5	ASGAEGETQY
TRBV25-1	TRBJ2-4	ASSEVETGGAVAKNIQY
TRBV6-2/TRBV6-3	TRBJ2-3	ASSYSGTIDTQY
TRBV21-1	TRBJ2-5	ASGKDRVGETQY
TRBV15	TRBJ2-5	ATSALAEGGETQY
TRBV12-3/TRBV12-4	NA	ASKLSGSSHEQF
TRBV2	TRBJ1-4	ASMGRTGSNEKLF
TRBV6-5	NA	ASRPPGGRYEQY
TRBV12-3/TRBV12-4	TRBJ1-2	ASSFGQGRFLKDGYT
TRBV10-3	TRBJ1-2	AISEGGENYGYT
TRBV29-1	NA	SVEVRTGGGEQF
TRBV10-3	TRBJ2-1	ASSGTKGNNEQF
TRBV6-5	TRBJ1-2	ASSPTPLESYT
TRBV15	TRBJ1-4	ATSGIRGGLNEKLF
TRBV7-6	TRBJ2-5	ASSSTTLAGSETQY
TRBV19	TRBJ1-4	ATGTGQYEKLF
TRBV7-9	TRBJ1-1	ASRTQGEAF
TRBV12-5	TRBJ1-4	ASGLRGTEEKLF
TRBV7-8	TRBJ1-4	ASSLDREGISTNEKLF
TRBV3-1	TRBJ2-5	ASSQDTTPQSTQY